The rows below give T cell receptor beta chains drawn from one sample of a study of blood T cell repertoires in COVID-19. Repertoires were generated with immunoSEQ multiplex PCR, while TCRdb's copy carries only in-frame clones and drops some. The sample yields some 260,000 clones, approximately 82% seen once. The material sequenced was peripheral blood. The receptors originated from a woman under 30 with acute or convalescent COVID-19. Both conserved end residues are part of each CDR3. D genes are given only for firm matches. Clone sizes are given selectively: once, few, many, or a class where the clone is expanded.

j_gene | v_gene | d_gene | abundance | CDR3nt | CDR3aa
TRBJ1-1 | TRBV28 | - | - | TGTGCCAGCAGCCGTGGGGGCGCGGGCACTGAAGCTTTCTTT | CASSRGGAGTEAFF
TRBJ2-1 | TRBV28 | TRBD2 | - | TGTGCCAGCAGTTTCACCGGGACTAGCGGGAGGGCGATTCACAATGAGCAGTTCTTC | CASSFTGTSGRAIHNEQFF
TRBJ2-3 | TRBV11-3 | - | few | TGTGCCAGCAGCTTGGGGGCCATCAACCCAGATACGCAGTATTTT | CASSLGAINPDTQYF
TRBJ1-1 | TRBV6-1 | TRBD1 | once | TGTGCCAGCAGTGACCCCAGGGGGCTGAACACTGAAGCTTTCTTT | CASSDPRGLNTEAFF
TRBJ2-1 | TRBV6-2/TRBV6-3 | - | once | TGTGCCAGCAGCGACCCCGACCCGGGGAGCAACAGCTACAATGAGCAGTTCTTC | CASSDPDPGSNSYNEQFF
TRBJ1-1 | TRBV20-1 | TRBD1 | - | TGCAGTGCTAGTAGGGGGCCCCTGAACACTGAAGCTTTCTTT | CSASRGPLNTEAFF
TRBJ2-7 | TRBV7-2 | - | few | TGTGCCAGCAGCTTAGTAGCCCGGGGATCGTCCTACGAGCAGTACTTC | CASSLVARGSSYEQYF
TRBJ2-1 | TRBV27 | - | - | TGTGCCAGCAGTTTTTGGTCCCCCGTCGGCGGGAAATCTTACAATGAGCAGTTCTTC | CASSFWSPVGGKSYNEQFF
TRBJ2-3 | TRBV28 | TRBD2 | - | TGTGCCAGCAGTTTTACTAGCGGGAGGGTTGGCACAGATACGCAGTATTTT | CASSFTSGRVGTDTQYF
TRBJ1-2 | TRBV10-2 | - | - | TGCGCCAGCAGTGCATTTAACTATGGCTACACCTTC | CASSAFNYGYTF
TRBJ1-2 | TRBV4-3 | TRBD1 | - | TGCGCCAGCAGCCAAGTGCCCCCCGGACAGGGCAAGGGCTACACCTTC | CASSQVPPGQGKGYTF
TRBJ2-7 | TRBV27 | TRBD1 | - | TGTGCCAGCAGTTTACCTCCCGGGACAGGGGGCGGGGTCTACGAGCAGTACTTC | CASSLPPGTGGGVYEQYF
TRBJ1-2 | TRBV5-4 | - | - | TGTGCCAGCAGCTTGGGGGCGGGGAGCCTCTATGGCTACACCTTC | CASSLGAGSLYGYTF
TRBJ2-7 | TRBV7-9 | - | - | TGTGCCAGCAGCTTTTCTAGTAGCTACGAGCAGTACTTC | CASSFSSSYEQYF
TRBJ1-3 | TRBV4-1 | TRBD1 | once | TGCGCCAGCAGCCAAGGGACAGGGGTCGGAAACACCATATATTTT | CASSQGTGVGNTIYF
TRBJ2-1 | TRBV4-3 | TRBD2 | once | TGCGCCAGCAGCCTGACCGGGACTAGCGGGAGCAATGAGCAGTTCTTC | CASSLTGTSGSNEQFF
TRBJ2-1 | TRBV14 | TRBD2 | few | TGTGCCAGCAGCCAAGATGGGGGTCCTGGCGGGAGATACAATGAGCAGTTCTTC | CASSQDGGPGGRYNEQFF